This T cell receptor beta chain is drawn from a study of cytomegalovirus exposure and HLA in healthy donors. General study results and limits: What a later analysis showed was that several of the most significant clusters appeared linked to common viral pathogens. Prior analysis indicated that the majority of TCR beta V segments exhibited productivity approximately 87% or approximately 30% of the time. In terms of immune exposure information, only CMV serostatus was available.

CDR3 length: 13 residues. V gave up 0 bases and J gave up 10 bases, with 10 bases separating them. From germline, CDR1 is SGHAT and CDR2 FQNNGV. Details on this clone: What it binds is not known.

The PCR used 60 Vbeta and 13 Jbeta primers. The data were produced by immunoSEQ multiplex PCR, yet TCRdb's version contains in-frame clones alone and is incomplete. This table has around 150,000 clones, over 65% appearing once. V usage is TRBV11-2 and J usage is TRBJ2-1; a weak D match, TRBD1 (6 bases). Sequencing was done on a sample of PBMCs. The receptor's source is a woman between 40 and 55 years old in good health and CMV-seropositive. CDR3 sequence (DNA): TGTGCCAGCAGCTTAGATCAGGGGAGCGAGCAGTTCTTC. Translating it yields CASSLDQGSEQFF.